The 24 T cell receptor beta chains listed next were all sequenced from one sample in a study of shared clonotypes between healthy human individuals. Generated by immunoSEQ multiplex PCR, the TCRdb table keeps only in-frame clones and is missing some. In the table there are approximately 640,000 clones, 80% to 95% of which are singletons. Sequencing input: memory CD8+ T cells from PBMCs. Subset meaning: CD45RO+ cells pooled with CCR7-negative TemRA cells. The receptors here all came from a man in his late teens or twenties in good health. Some clones in this sample may be carry-over from other donors' samples.

This chain uses TRBV11-1 with TRBJ2-5; D not certain. Germline V gene data show CDR1 as SGHAT and CDR2 as FQDESV (reference sequence). V dropped 5 bases and J dropped 0 bases, with 10 bases sitting between them. This CDR3 region has 14 residues. The CDR3 here is CASSQMGNQETQYF. The CDR3 region has the DNA TGTGCCAGCAGCCAGATGGGCAACCAAGAGACCCAGTACTTC.

This chain links TRBV9 with TRBJ2-3; D is perhaps TRBD1 (6 bases). Germline values: CDR1 SGDLS, CDR2 YYNGEE. The CDR3 totals 15 residues. Trimming shortened V by 4 bases and J by 1 base, and 13 bases separated the two germline ends. The CDR3 DNA reads as TGTGCCAGCAGCAGAGGGGGAAGAGGCACAGATACGCAGTATTTT. Its translation is CASSRGGRGTDTQYF.

CDR3 region: CASSLEEDTLVGNTIYF. In DNA, the CDR3 is TGTGCCAGCAGCTTAGAGGAGGACACGCTGGTAGGAAACACCATATATTTT. The V call is TRBV11-2, the J call TRBJ1-3; TRBD1 is a possible D gene (5 bases). The germline V gene encodes CDR1 SGHAT and CDR2 FQNNGV. V gave up 0 bases and J gave up 4 bases, with 16 bases separating them. This CDR3 spans 17 amino acids.

The V gene is TRBV29-1, the J gene TRBJ2-7, with D maybe TRBD2 (6 bases). The germline V gene encodes CDR1 SQVTM and CDR2 ANQGSEA. With 7 bases removed from V and 5 bases from J, the gap between germline ends came to 15 bases. The CDR3 runs to 12 residues. CDR3 sequence reads: CSGLSGPNEQYF. Here the CDR3 DNA reads TGCAGCGGACTTAGCGGCCCCAACGAGCAGTACTTC.

The chain links TRBV11-2 to TRBJ1-5; maybe TRBD1 (5 bases). Germline V gene sequence: CDR1 SGHAT, CDR2 FQNNGV. This CDR3 is built from 13 residues. The V gene lost 3 bases and the J gene lost 6 bases, with 9 bases spanning the gap. The CDR3 DNA sequence: TGTGCCAGCAGCTTGGGGGTCCTTCAGCCCCAGCATTTT. It specifies CASSLGVLQPQHF.

In this sample, this clone turned up once. In nucleotides, the CDR3 is TGTGCCAGCAGTTATAGGGTATCCTCCTACAATGAGCAGTTCTTC. This translates into CASSYRVSSYNEQFF. The rearrangement uses TRBV6-5 and TRBJ2-1, with D unclear. Trimming removed 3 bases from V and 0 bases from J, with 9 bases in between. Germline V gives CDR1 MNHEY, CDR2 SVGAGI. This CDR3 comprises 15 residues.

V is TRBV9 and J is TRBJ1-3, with 9 positions matching TRBD1. This CDR3 spans 14 amino acids. Trimming removed 0 bases from V and 7 bases from J; junction bases left unmatched: 2. CDR1 is SGDLS, CDR2 YYNGEE, per germline. CDR3 loop: CASSVGDRANTIYF. Written as DNA, the CDR3 is TGTGCCAGCAGCGTAGGGGACAGGGCTAACACCATATATTTT. The full variable domain, with the rest looked up from reference TRBV9 and TRBJ1-3, is DSGVTQTPKHLITATGQRVTLRCSPRSGDLSVYWYQQSLDQGLQFLIQYYNGEERAKGNILERFSAQQFPDLHSELNLSSLELGDSALYFCASSVGDRANTIYFGEGSWLTVV.

V usage is TRBV11-3 and J usage is TRBJ2-1; 13 bases align to TRBD2. CDR1 and CDR2 from the germline V gene are SGHNT and YENEEA. This CDR3 has 15 amino acids. V lost 2 bases, J lost 7 bases, and 2 bases stayed unmatched. The CDR3 is CASSLKLAGGNEQFF. CDR3 bases: TGTGCCAGCAGCTTAAAACTAGCGGGGGGGAATGAGCAGTTCTTC.

About this clone itself: This may come from a read error, since a much larger clone is one base off. This same CDR3 is encoded by further DNA sequences in the sample. The chain uses TRBV27 and TRBJ2-7; 9 positions match TRBD1. The CDR3 has 17 amino acids. Germline V gene lookup returns CDR1 MNHEY and CDR2 SMNVEV (reference sequence). The trim removed 0 bases at V and 10 bases at J, leaving 16 bases unmatched. CDR3 bases: TGTGCCAGCAGTTTATCAATCGTAGGGACAGGGTCTACCGAACAGTACTTC. This codes for CASSLSIVGTGSTEQYF.

The chain uses TRBV5-1 and TRBJ2-7; possible D gene TRBD1, 6 bases. The CDR3 contains 15 residues. CDR1 and CDR2 (germline): SGHRS, YFSETQ. V lost 4 bases to trimming and J lost 3 bases, with 17 bases between them. The CDR3 region has the DNA TGCGCCAGCAGCCCAGGTAGAGGGGGATACTACGAGCAGTACTTC. This gives the protein CASSPGRGGYYEQYF.

Notes on this clone: This likely traces to a read error, being one base from a far larger clone. The J gene is TRBJ2-4, the V gene TRBV4-1; possibly TRBD1 for D (6 bases). Germline V lookup: CDR1 MGHRA, CDR2 YSYEKL. The CDR3 has 15 residues. The DNA for the CDR3 is TGCGCCAGCGGCCAAGATTTAGGCAGGGGAAACATTCAGTACTTC. Its translation: CASGQDLGRGNIQYF.

Only one count was recorded for this clone. The chain carries TRBV4-3 and TRBJ2-7; D might be TRBD2 (5 bases). V lost 0 bases and J lost 4, with 16 bases in between. CDR1 and CDR2 (germline): LGHNA, YSLEER. This CDR3 has 16 residues. CDR3 DNA sequence: TGCGCCAGCAGCCAAGATTCAACCGGGTCGGGATACGAGCAGTACTTC. It specifies CASSQDSTGSGYEQYF.

The rearrangement joins TRBV28 to TRBJ1-1, with D unclear. The CDR3 consists of 12 residues. Germline CDR1 is MDHEN and CDR2 is SYDVKM. V lost 1 base, J lost 7 bases, and 7 bases lay in between. CDR3 sequence: CASSLSSIEAFF. CDR3 in DNA: TGTGCCAGCAGTTTATCCAGTATTGAAGCTTTCTTT.

V gene TRBV5-4 combines with J gene TRBJ2-7; D might be TRBD1 (6 bases). The CDR3 length is 15 residues. Germline CDR1 and CDR2: SGHNT and YYREEE (reference sequence). Trimming took off 3 bases at V and 1 base at J, with 14 bases between the two ends. CDR3 DNA sequence: TGTGCCAGCAGCTACTCAGGGGAAAGGTCCTACGAGCAGTACTTC. Protein product: CASSYSGERSYEQYF.

Here the CDR3 reads CASSYTDTGANVLTF. The DNA for the CDR3 is TGTGCCAGCAGTTATACAGACACTGGGGCCAACGTCCTGACTTTC. This sequence joins TRBV6-5 and TRBJ2-6; D ambiguous. The CDR3 has 15 residues. Germline values: CDR1 MNHEY, CDR2 SVGAGI. Trimming removed 3 bases at V and 2 bases at J, with 8 bases between.

The sample holds one count of this clone. The chain uses TRBV27 and TRBJ2-5, with D possibly matching TRBD1 (5 bases). Trimming stripped 4 bases from V and 4 bases from J, with 10 bases between. Germline CDR1 reads MNHEY; CDR2 reads SMNVEV (reference sequence). This CDR3 contains 13 residues. As DNA, the CDR3 is TGTGCCAGCAGTTCGACAGCTATAGAGACCCAGTACTTC. This gives the protein CASSSTAIETQYF.

The chain uses TRBV29-1 and TRBJ2-2, with D perhaps assigned TRBD1 or TRBD2 (5 bases each). The CDR3 sequence is 13 residues long. The V end was cut by 7 bases, the J end by 7 bases, with 16 bases between. Germline V gene lookup returns CDR1 SQVTM and CDR2 ANQGSEA. As DNA, the CDR3 is TGCAGCGCGGCCGGGGCCGGAGTCGGGGAGCTGTTTTTT. Protein product: CSAAGAGVGELFF.

This chain connects TRBV7-9 to TRBJ2-7; the D is unclear. This CDR3 has 16 amino acids. The V gene's germline CDR1 is SEHNR and CDR2 FQNEAQ (reference sequence). Deletions cut 2 bases from V and 2 bases from J, with 16 bases between. This chain's CDR3 is CASSLSFQRDTYEQYF. The CDR3, as DNA: TGTGCCAGCAGCTTATCGTTCCAGCGTGATACCTACGAGCAGTACTTC.

The chain is built from TRBV19 and TRBJ2-2, with D maybe TRBD2 (6 bases). From germline, CDR1 is LNHDA and CDR2 SQIVND (reference sequence). This CDR3 contains 15 residues. Trimming removed 7 bases from V and 7 bases from J, with 19 bases in between. As DNA, the CDR3 is TGTGCCAGTATACGGGGAGGCCAATGGGACGGGGAGCTGTTTTTT. Encoded protein: CASIRGGQWDGELFF.

The chain has TRBV28 and TRBJ1-1; 8 nucleotides match TRBD1. Germline CDR1 and CDR2: MDHEN and SYDVKM. The CDR3 sequence is 17 residues long. The ends lost 7 bases at V and 2 bases at J; junction bases unmatched: 15. CDR3 nucleotide sequence: TGTGCCAGCACCCCCCTTTTCGCTGGACAGGGCAACACTGAAGCTTTCTTT. Protein: CASTPLFAGQGNTEAFF. The whole variable domain, filled in from reference TRBV28 and TRBJ1-1, reads DVKVTQSSRYLVKRTGEKVFLECVQDMDHENMFWYRQDPGLGLRLIYFSYDVKMKEKGDIPEGYSVSREKKERFSLILESASTNQTSMYLCASTPLFAGQGNTEAFFGQGTRLTVV.

The chain joins TRBV5-4 to TRBJ2-1; TRBD2 aligns across 10 bases. The germline V gene encodes CDR1 SGHNT and CDR2 YYREEE (reference sequence). The CDR3 is 20 residues long. V lost 0 bases and J lost 2; bases outside the gene matches: 14. This CDR3 is CASSLAVIRRAGGPYNEQFF. The CDR3 DNA reads TGTGCCAGCAGCTTGGCCGTGATCCGACGAGCGGGAGGGCCCTACAATGAGCAGTTCTTC.

The rearrangement joins TRBV9 to TRBJ1-2; 7 bases agree with TRBD1. The V gene end was trimmed by 1 base and the J gene end by 6 bases; junction bases not matched to a gene: 12. The CDR3 contains 16 residues. Germline V CDR1 and CDR2: SGDLS, YYNGEE. The CDR3 DNA follows: TGTGCCAGCAGCGTACCGAGACAGGGTTACAGAGATGGCTACACCTTC. Its protein is CASSVPRQGYRDGYTF.

In regard to this clone: Likely a read error: the CDR3 ends without its conserved phenylalanine or tryptophan. The chain is built from TRBV5-6 and TRBJ2-7, with D perhaps matching TRBD2 (5 bases). Germline V gene data show CDR1 as SGHDT and CDR2 as YYEEEE. V lost 0 bases and J 3 bases, leaving 10 bases between the germline ends. The CDR3 extends over 14 amino acids. CDR3 loop: CASSLVSGNYEQYL. The DNA of the CDR3 is TGTGCCAGCAGCTTGGTGTCGGGGAACTACGAGCAGTACCTC.

The chain carries TRBV13 and TRBJ1-4, with a tentative D call TRBD1 (5 bases). The germline gives CDR1 PRHDT, CDR2 FYEKMQ (reference sequence). The CDR3 has 13 amino acids. Trimming took 5 bases from V and 7 from J, leaving 11 bases between them. As DNA, the CDR3 is TGTGCCAGCAGCAGGGGTAAAAGTGAAAAACTGTTTTTT. It codes for CASSRGKSEKLFF.